These 6 T cell receptor beta chains came from one sample sequenced in a study of blood T cell repertoires in COVID-19. The method was immunoSEQ multiplex PCR; TCRdb's version includes in-frame clones alone and lacks a portion of them. The table lists around 270,000 clones, roughly 89% of them singletons. The specimen sequenced was peripheral blood. The receptor source for this set is a middle-aged man with acute or convalescent COVID-19.

The chain uses TRBV10-3 and TRBJ1-2; D might be TRBD1 (5 bases). This CDR3 is 14 amino acids long. Germline V lookup: CDR1 ENHRY, CDR2 SYGVKD. The V end lost 10 bases, the J end lost 0 bases, and 15 bases lay between the germline ends. CDR3 DNA sequence: TGTGCCAGCTCTAAGACAGACCCTAACTATGGCTACACCTTC. Translating it yields CASSKTDPNYGYTF.

The CDR3, as DNA: TGTGCCAGCAGTTTTGAGGGCACTGAAGCTTTCTTT. Translated: CASSFEGTEAFF. The V gene is TRBV12-3 or TRBV12-4, the J gene TRBJ1-1; D gene unclear. V was cut by 3 bases and J by 4 bases, with 6 bases left in between. The CDR3 spans 12 residues.

The chain joins TRBV15 to TRBJ1-5; the D is unclear. The germline CDR1 and CDR2 sequences are LNHNV and YYDKDF (reference sequence). The ends were cut back, 0 bases at V and 3 bases at J, with 9 bases in the middle. The CDR3 contains 15 residues. CDR3: CATSRDPGSNQPQHF. For the CDR3, the DNA is TGTGCCACCAGCAGAGATCCGGGGTCCAATCAGCCCCAGCATTTT.

The rearrangement links TRBV5-6 to TRBJ2-3; the match to TRBD1 covers 9 bases. CDR3 length equals 19 residues. Looked up from germline, CDR1 is SGHDT and CDR2 is YYEEEE. J lost 6 bases, V lost 0 bases, and 17 bases had no gene match. CDR3 region: CASSLVYTGTGFWWDTQYF. The CDR3 coding sequence is TGTGCCAGCAGCTTGGTTTATACCGGGACAGGGTTTTGGTGGGATACGCAGTATTTT.

This clone was seen only once. This chain links TRBV6-4 with TRBJ1-1, with 7 nucleotides matching TRBD1. The ends lost 6 bases at V and 3 bases at J; junction bases unmatched: 10. The V gene's germline CDR1 is MRHNA and CDR2 SNTAGT. This CDR3 spans 15 amino acids. The CDR3 is CASRPRTGAHTEAFF. The CDR3 DNA is TGTGCCAGCAGACCCCGAACAGGGGCTCACACTGAAGCTTTCTTT.

In this sample, this clone turned up once. This sequence joins TRBV5-4 and TRBJ2-3; D remains unclear. CDR3 length equals 12 residues. Trimming removed 4 bases at V and 2 bases at J, with 5 bases between. Germline V gene data show CDR1 as SGHNT and CDR2 as YYREEE (reference sequence). This CDR3 is CASSPNTDTQYF. The DNA for the CDR3 is TGTGCCAGCAGCCCAAACACAGATACGCAGTATTTT.